This entry lists 17 T cell receptor beta chains sequenced from one sample in a study of blood T cell repertoires in COVID-19 (TCRdb year 2020). Preparation of the library involved the immunoSEQ multiplex PCR assay. This is the immuneACCESS table as TCRdb keeps it, with only in-frame sequences that have V and J called. A part of the clones is gone; compared with another copy, unresolved V genes explain less than half, and the rest is unexplained. The sample includes under 80,000 clones, with 75% to 90% observed a single time. The ten largest clones add up to around 6.7% of the sample. The sample taken for sequencing was peripheral blood. Receptor source: a woman of 80 years or more with active COVID-19.

A single count supports this clone. The genes are TRBV5-4 and TRBJ2-7; 10 positions agree with TRBD2. The CDR3 is made up of 15 amino acids. Trimming cost V 2 bases and J 2 bases; bases outside gene matches: 4. In germline, CDR1 is SGHNT, CDR2 YYREEE (reference sequence). CDR3: CASSFSSGSAYEQYF. DNA for the CDR3: TGTGCCAGCAGCTTCTCTAGCGGGAGCGCCTACGAGCAGTACTTC. Full variable domain (missing parts from reference TRBV5-4 and TRBJ2-7): ETGVTQSPTHLIKTRGQQVTLRCSSQSGHNTVSWYQQALGQGPQFIFQYYREEENGRGNFPPRFSGLQFPNYSSELNVNALELDDSALYLCASSFSSGSAYEQYFGPGTRLTVT.

This chain uses TRBV18 with TRBJ2-1; D is possibly TRBD1 (6 bases). CDR3 length: 13 residues. Trimming stripped 2 bases from V and 12 bases from J, with 14 bases between. From germline, CDR1 is KGHSH and CDR2 LQKENI. CDR3 region: CASSPAGGQVQFF. The CDR3 nucleotides are TGTGCCAGCTCACCAGCTGGGGGCCAAGTGCAGTTCTTC.

Only one count was recorded for this clone. The chain couples TRBV7-9 to TRBJ1-5, with D possibly TRBD1 on 5 matching bases. Between the trimmed V and J ends, which lost 5 bases and 5 bases, there was a span of 13 bases. CDR1 is SEHNR and CDR2 is FQNEAQ in the germline V gene (reference sequence). The CDR3 is made up of 14 amino acids. The CDR3: CASSPGSAYQPQHF. The CDR3 DNA sequence: TGTGCCAGCAGCCCAGGGTCGGCCTATCAGCCCCAGCATTTT.

V usage is TRBV20-1 and J usage is TRBJ2-1; 11 nucleotides match TRBD2. The ends lost 3 bases at V and 13 bases at J; junction bases unmatched: 5. Germline V gene lookup returns CDR1 DFQATT and CDR2 SNEGSKA (reference sequence). The CDR3 sequence is 12 residues long. The CDR3 DNA reads TGCAGTGCTAGTTTACTAGCGGGAGTCCAGTTCTTC. As protein: CSASLLAGVQFF.

This chain uses TRBV5-4 with TRBJ2-2; 8 bases agree with TRBD2. Germline-derived CDR1 and CDR2 are SGHNT and YYREEE (reference sequence). V was clipped by 2 bases and J by 5 bases; unmatched bases: 5. The CDR3 runs to 15 residues. CDR3 DNA: TGTGCCAGCAGCTTCGGGACTAGAGGGACCGGGGAGCTGTTTTTT. Its protein is CASSFGTRGTGELFF.

The chain uses TRBV28 and TRBJ2-7; 8 bases align to TRBD2. From germline, CDR1 is MDHEN and CDR2 SYDVKM. V lost 9 bases, J lost 2 bases, and 9 bases stayed unmatched. CDR3 length equals 14 residues. CDR3 protein: CASTGGGVPYEQYF. In nucleotides, the CDR3 is TGTGCCAGTACCGGGGGGGGCGTTCCCTACGAGCAGTACTTC.

V usage is TRBV18 and J usage is TRBJ2-1, with TRBD2 matching 9 bases. Germline loops: CDR1 KGHSH, CDR2 LQKENI. V lost 2 bases and J lost 6; bases outside the gene matches: 5. This CDR3 has 15 residues. The CDR3 nucleotides read TGTGCCAGCTCACCAACCGCTAGCGGGATCAATGAGCAGTTCTTC. Translating it yields CASSPTASGINEQFF.

The V call is TRBV7-9, the J call TRBJ2-5; possible D gene TRBD1, 6 bases. CDR1 and CDR2 (germline): SEHNR, FQNEAQ (reference sequence). Trimming left V 5 bases short and J 3 bases short, with 13 bases between. CDR3 length: 14 amino acids. The CDR3 nucleotides read TGTGCCAGCAGCCCGCGAAACAGGGAAGAGACCCAGTACTTC. It specifies CASSPRNREETQYF.

This clone showed up just a few times. CDR3 amino acids: CASGMGLSSLLAGELFF. The DNA for the CDR3 is TGTGCCAGCGGGATGGGACTATCCTCCCTTCTCGCCGGGGAGCTGTTTTTT. The genes are TRBV2 and TRBJ2-2; TRBD2 matches 7 bases. This CDR3 region has 17 residues. Trimming at V came to 8 bases and at J to 6 bases, leaving 18 bases not matched to a gene. The germline V gene encodes CDR1 SNHLY and CDR2 FYNNEI. Using reference TRBV2 and TRBJ2-2 for the parts outside the CDR3, the full variable domain is EPEVTQTPSHQVTQMGQEVILRCVPISNHLYFYWYRQILGQKVEFLVSFYNNEISEKSEIFDDQFSVERPDGSNFTLKIRSTKLEDSAMYFCASGMGLSSLLAGELFFGEGSRLTVL.

In DNA, the CDR3 is TGTGCCAGCAGCCTGGATATGGCAGGGGGCGGCTATGGCTACACCTTC. This translates into CASSLDMAGGGYGYTF. The gene calls are TRBV5-6 and TRBJ1-2; 8 bases fit TRBD1. The ends lost 4 bases at V and 4 bases at J; junction bases unmatched: 12. This CDR3 contains 16 residues. In germline, CDR1 is SGHDT, CDR2 YYEEEE.

This sequence joins TRBV5-1 and TRBJ2-2; D is perhaps TRBD1 (6 bases). Germline V gene sequence: CDR1 SGHRS, CDR2 YFSETQ. This CDR3 contains 14 residues. Trimming shortened V by 1 base and J by 9 bases, and 13 bases separated the two germline ends. Written as DNA, the CDR3 is TGCGCCAGCAGCTTGTTACAGGGAGCACGGGAGCTGTTTTTT. This codes for CASSLLQGARELFF.

The chain is built from TRBV6-6 and TRBJ1-3; weak D call: TRBD1 (5 bases). Germline V lookup: CDR1 MNHNY, CDR2 SVGAGI (reference sequence). Deletions cut 3 bases from V and 1 base from J, with 13 bases between. CDR3 length: 16 amino acids. DNA of the CDR3: TGTGCCAGCAGTTATGACAGCCCCCGATCTGGAAACACCATATATTTT. As protein: CASSYDSPRSGNTIYF.

This clone was counted a few times. The CDR3 DNA follows: TGCGCCAGCAGCTTGGACCCCGGGACTAGCGGCGTCACAGATACGCAGTATTTT. Translating gives CASSLDPGTSGVTDTQYF. The chain combines TRBV5-1 with TRBJ2-3, with TRBD2 matching over 11 bases. V lost 0 bases to trimming and J lost 2 bases; unmatched junction nucleotides: 8. The CDR3 length is 18 residues. Germline lookup yields CDR1 SGHRS and CDR2 YFSETQ. Looking up the rest from reference TRBV5-1 and TRBJ2-3 gives the full variable domain: KAGVTQTPRYLIKTRGQQVTLSCSPISGHRSVSWYQQTPGQGLQFLFEYFSETQRNKGNFPGRFSGRQFSNSRSEMNVSTLELGDSALYLCASSLDPGTSGVTDTQYFGPGTRLTVL.

The chain combines TRBV30 with TRBJ1-3, with TRBD1 identical over 8 bases. CDR3 size: 14 residues. The V gene end was trimmed by 4 bases and the J gene end by 6 bases; junction bases not matched to a gene: 8. Per the germline V gene, CDR1 is GTSNPN and CDR2 is SVGIG (reference sequence). Here the CDR3 DNA reads TGTGCCTGGAAGGTTGCAGGGGGCCTAAACACCATATATTTT. Protein: CAWKVAGGLNTIYF.

To note about this clone: At one boundary the junction diverges from the germline segment, which might be a read error. This rearrangement joins TRBV5-4 to TRBJ2-1; TRBD1 agrees at 9 bases. This CDR3 comprises 14 residues. Germline CDR1 SGHNT, CDR2 YYREEE (reference sequence). CDR3 sequence (DNA): TGTGCCAGCAGCTTGGACTTAGGGACAGGGATCGGGATCTTC. As protein: CASSLDLGTGIGIF.

The chain has TRBV2 and TRBJ2-1, with 12 positions matching TRBD2. Germline trimming cut 5 bases from V and 7 bases from J; bases unmatched to any gene: 6. Germline loops: CDR1 SNHLY, CDR2 FYNNEI. The CDR3 extends over 15 amino acids. CDR3 nucleotides: TGTGCCAGCAGTTCGACTAGCGGGAGTAGAAATGAGCAGTTCTTC. Residues: CASSSTSGSRNEQFF.

The chain couples TRBV5-7 to TRBJ2-5, with 12 nucleotides matching TRBD1. TRBV5-7 falls under the ORF class, with uncertain function. Unmatched junction bases numbered 8, after V lost 9 bases and J lost 5 bases. CDR3 length: 14 amino acids. The CDR3 DNA reads TGTGCCAATCGCCGGGACAGGGGGCGGGAGACCCAGTACTTC. Translated: CANRRDRGRETQYF.